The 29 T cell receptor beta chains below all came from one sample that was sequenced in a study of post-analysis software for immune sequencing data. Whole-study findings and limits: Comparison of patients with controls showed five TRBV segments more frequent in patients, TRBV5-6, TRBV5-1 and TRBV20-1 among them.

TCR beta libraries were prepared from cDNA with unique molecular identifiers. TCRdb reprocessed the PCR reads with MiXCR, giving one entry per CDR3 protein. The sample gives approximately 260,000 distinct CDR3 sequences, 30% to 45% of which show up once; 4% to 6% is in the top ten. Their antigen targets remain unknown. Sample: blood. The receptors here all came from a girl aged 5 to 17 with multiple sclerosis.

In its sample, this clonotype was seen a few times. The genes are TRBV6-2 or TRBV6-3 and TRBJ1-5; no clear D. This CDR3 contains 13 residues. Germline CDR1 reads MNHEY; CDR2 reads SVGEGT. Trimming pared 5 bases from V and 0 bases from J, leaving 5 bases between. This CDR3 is CASSADSNQPQHF. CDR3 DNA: TGTGCCAGCAGTGCGGATAGCAATCAGCCCCAGCATTTT.

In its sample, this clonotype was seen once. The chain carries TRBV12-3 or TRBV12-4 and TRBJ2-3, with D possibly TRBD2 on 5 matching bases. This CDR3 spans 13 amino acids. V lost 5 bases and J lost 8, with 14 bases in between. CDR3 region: CASSLSNEGTQYF. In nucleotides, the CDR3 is TGTGCCAGCAGTCTTAGCAATGAGGGTACGCAGTATTTT.

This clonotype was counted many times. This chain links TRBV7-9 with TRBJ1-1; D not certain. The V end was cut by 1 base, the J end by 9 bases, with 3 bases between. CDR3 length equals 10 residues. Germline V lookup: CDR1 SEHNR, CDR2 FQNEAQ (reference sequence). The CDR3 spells CASSLGKAFF. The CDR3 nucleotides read TGTGCCAGCAGCTTAGGAAAAGCTTTCTTT.

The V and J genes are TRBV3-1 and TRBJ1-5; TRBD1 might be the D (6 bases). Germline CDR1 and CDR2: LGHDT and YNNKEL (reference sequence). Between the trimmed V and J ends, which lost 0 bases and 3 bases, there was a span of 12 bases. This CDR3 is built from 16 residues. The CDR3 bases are TGTGCCAGCAGCCAAGATCGCCCAGGGGCCAATCAGCCCCAGCATTTT. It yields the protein CASSQDRPGANQPQHF.

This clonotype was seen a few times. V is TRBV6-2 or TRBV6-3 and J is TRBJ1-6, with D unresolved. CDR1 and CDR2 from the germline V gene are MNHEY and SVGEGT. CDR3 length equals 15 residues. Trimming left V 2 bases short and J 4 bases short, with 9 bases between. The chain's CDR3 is CASSYRNAYNSPLHF. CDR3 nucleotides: TGTGCCAGCAGTTACAGGAATGCGTATAATTCACCCCTCCACTTT.

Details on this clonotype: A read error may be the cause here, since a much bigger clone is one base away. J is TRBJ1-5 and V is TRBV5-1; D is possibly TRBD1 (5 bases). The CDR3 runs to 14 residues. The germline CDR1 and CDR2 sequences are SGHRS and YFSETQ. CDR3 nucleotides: TGCGCCAGCAGCGAGGGGACCGCCAATCAGTCCCAGCATTTT. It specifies CASSEGTANQSQHF. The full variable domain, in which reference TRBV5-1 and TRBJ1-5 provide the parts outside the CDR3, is KAGVTQTPRYLIKTRGQQVTLSCSPISGHRSVSWYQQTPGQGLQFLFEYFSETQRNKGNFPGRFSGRQFSNSRSEMNVSTLELGDSALYLCASSEGTANQSQHFGDGTRLSIL.

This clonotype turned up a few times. CDR3 DNA sequence: TGCGCCAGCAGGTCCTCGGGACAGCCGAATGAAAAACTGTTTTTT. Residues: CASRSSGQPNEKLFF. The genes are TRBV5-1 and TRBJ1-4, with 7 bases identical to TRBD1. This CDR3 comprises 15 residues. The germline V gene encodes CDR1 SGHRS and CDR2 YFSETQ. Trimming removed 5 bases from V and 5 bases from J; junction bases left unmatched: 9.

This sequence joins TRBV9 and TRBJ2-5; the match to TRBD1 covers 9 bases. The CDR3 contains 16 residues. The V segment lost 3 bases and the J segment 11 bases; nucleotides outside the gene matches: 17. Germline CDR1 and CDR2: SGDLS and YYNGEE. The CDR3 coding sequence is TGTGCCAGCAGCGCAGGTCCCGGGACAGGGTACAATGAGCAGTACTTC. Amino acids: CASSAGPGTGYNEQYF.

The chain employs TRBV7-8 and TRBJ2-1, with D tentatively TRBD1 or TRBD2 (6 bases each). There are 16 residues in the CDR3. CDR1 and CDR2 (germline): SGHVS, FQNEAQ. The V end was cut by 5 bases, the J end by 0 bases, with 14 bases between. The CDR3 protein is CASSPEGGSSYNEQFF. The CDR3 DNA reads TGTGCCAGCAGCCCCGAGGGGGGCAGCTCCTACAATGAGCAGTTCTTC.

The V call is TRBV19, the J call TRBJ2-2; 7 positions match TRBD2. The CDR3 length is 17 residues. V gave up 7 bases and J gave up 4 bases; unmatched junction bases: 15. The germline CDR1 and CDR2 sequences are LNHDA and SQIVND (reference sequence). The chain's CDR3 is CASTERAGVTLTGELFF. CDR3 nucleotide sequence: TGTGCCAGTACAGAGCGGGCGGGAGTAACCCTCACCGGGGAGCTGTTTTTT.

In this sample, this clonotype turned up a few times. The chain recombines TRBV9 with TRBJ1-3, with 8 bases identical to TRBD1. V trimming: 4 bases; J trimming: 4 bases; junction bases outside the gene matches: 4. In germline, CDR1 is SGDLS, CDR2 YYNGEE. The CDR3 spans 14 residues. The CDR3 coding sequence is TGTGCCAGCAGCAACCGGGACAGGGGAAACACCATATATTTT. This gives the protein CASSNRDRGNTIYF.

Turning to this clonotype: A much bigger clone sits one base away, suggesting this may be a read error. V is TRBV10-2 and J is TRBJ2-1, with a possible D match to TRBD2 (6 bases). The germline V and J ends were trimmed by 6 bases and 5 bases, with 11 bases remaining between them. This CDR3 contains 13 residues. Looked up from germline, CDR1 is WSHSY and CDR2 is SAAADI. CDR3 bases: TGCGCCAGCAGGCGGGACTTCGACAATGAGCAGTTCTTC. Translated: CASRRDFDNEQFF.

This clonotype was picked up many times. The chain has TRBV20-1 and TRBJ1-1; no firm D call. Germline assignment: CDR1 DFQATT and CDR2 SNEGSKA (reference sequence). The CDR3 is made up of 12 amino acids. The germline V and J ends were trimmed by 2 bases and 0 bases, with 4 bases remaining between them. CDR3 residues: CSARQMNTEAFF. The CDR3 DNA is TGCAGTGCTAGACAGATGAACACTGAAGCTTTCTTT.

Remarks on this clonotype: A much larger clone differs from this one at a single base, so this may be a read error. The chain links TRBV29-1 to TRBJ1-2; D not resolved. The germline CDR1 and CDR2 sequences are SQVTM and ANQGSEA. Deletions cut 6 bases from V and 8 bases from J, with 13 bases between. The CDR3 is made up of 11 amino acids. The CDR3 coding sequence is TGCAGCGTCCCCTTGGGCAACGGCTACACCTTC. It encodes CSVPLGNGYTF.

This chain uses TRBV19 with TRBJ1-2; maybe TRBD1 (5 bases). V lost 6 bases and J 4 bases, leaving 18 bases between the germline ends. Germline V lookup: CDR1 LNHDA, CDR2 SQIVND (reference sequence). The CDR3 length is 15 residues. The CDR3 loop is CASRKTSAGSYGYTF. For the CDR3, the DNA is TGTGCCAGTAGAAAAACATCGGCAGGGAGCTATGGCTACACCTTC. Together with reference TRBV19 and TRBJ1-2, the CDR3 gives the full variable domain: DGGITQSPKYLFRKEGQNVTLSCEQNLNHDAMYWYRQDPGQGLRLIYYSQIVNDFQKGDIAEGYSVSREKKESFPLTVTSAQKNPTAFYLCASRKTSAGSYGYTFGSGTRLTVV.

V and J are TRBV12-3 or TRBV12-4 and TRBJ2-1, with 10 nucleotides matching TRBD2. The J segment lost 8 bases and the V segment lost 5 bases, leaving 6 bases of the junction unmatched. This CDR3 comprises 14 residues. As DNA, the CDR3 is TGTGCCAGCAGTCTCGGGCTAGCGGGAGATGAGCAGTTCTTC. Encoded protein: CASSLGLAGDEQFF.

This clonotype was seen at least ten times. Here the CDR3 reads CASSLPVDGKNIQYF. The CDR3 DNA reads as TGTGCCAGCAGTTTACCGGTCGATGGGAAAAACATTCAGTACTTC. The V gene is TRBV12-3 or TRBV12-4, the J gene TRBJ2-4, with no clear D. This CDR3 has 15 amino acids. V was trimmed by 2 bases and J by 4 bases, leaving 12 bases between them.

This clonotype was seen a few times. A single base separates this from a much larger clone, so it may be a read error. The CDR3 protein is CVSSPTGRGYTF. In DNA, the CDR3 is TGTGTCAGCAGTCCGACAGGTCGCGGCTACACCTTC. The chain employs TRBV6-5 and TRBJ1-2; D perhaps matches TRBD1 (6 bases). CDR3 length equals 12 residues. Germline loops: CDR1 MNHEY, CDR2 SVGAGI.

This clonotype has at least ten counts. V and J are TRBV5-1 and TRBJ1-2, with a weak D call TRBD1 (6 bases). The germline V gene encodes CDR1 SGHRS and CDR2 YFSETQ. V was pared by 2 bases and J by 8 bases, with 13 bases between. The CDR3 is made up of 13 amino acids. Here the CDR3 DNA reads TGCGCCAGCAGCTTTAAACAGGGAAGCGGCTACACCTTC. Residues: CASSFKQGSGYTF.

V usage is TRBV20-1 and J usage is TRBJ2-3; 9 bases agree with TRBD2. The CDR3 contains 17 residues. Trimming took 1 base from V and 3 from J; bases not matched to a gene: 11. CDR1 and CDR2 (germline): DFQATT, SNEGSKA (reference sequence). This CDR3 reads CSARADLAGVSTDTQYF. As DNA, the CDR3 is TGCAGTGCTAGAGCGGACTTAGCGGGAGTCAGTACAGATACGCAGTATTTT.

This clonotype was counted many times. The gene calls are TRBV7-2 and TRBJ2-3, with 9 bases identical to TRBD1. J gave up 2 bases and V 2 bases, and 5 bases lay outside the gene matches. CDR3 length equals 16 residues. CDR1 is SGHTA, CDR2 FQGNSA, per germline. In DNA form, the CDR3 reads TGTGCCAGCAGCTTATTGGGACAGGGCATCACAGATACGCAGTATTTT. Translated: CASSLLGQGITDTQYF.

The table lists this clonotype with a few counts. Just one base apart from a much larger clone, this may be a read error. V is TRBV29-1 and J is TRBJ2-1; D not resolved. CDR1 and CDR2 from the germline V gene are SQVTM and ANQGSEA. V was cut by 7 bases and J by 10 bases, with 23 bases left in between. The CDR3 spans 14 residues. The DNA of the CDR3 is TGCAGCGCCGGACGAGCTCGGGTCCTCGGGGAGCAGTTCTTC. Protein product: CSAGRARVLGEQFF.

CDR3 residues: CSAPLRLWDYGYTF. The CDR3, as DNA: TGCAGTGCCCCCCTCAGGCTTTGGGACTATGGCTACACCTTC. The chain joins TRBV20-1 to TRBJ1-2; no clear D gene. The V end was cut by 6 bases, the J end by 3 bases, with 17 bases between. Germline loops: CDR1 DFQATT, CDR2 SNEGSKA (reference sequence). The CDR3 runs to 14 residues.

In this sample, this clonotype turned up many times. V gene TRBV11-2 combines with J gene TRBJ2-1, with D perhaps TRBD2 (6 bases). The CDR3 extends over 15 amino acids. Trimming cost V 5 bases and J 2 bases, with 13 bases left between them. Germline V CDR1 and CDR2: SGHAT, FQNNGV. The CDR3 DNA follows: TGTGCCAGCAGCCATTCTAGCGACCCCTACAATGAGCAGTTCTTC. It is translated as CASSHSSDPYNEQFF.

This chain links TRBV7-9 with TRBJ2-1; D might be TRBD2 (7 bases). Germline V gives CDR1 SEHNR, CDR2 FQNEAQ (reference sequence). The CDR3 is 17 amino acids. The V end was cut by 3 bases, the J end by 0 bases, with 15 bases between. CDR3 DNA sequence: TGTGCCAGCAGCTTTCGATTAAGGGGGGGCTCCTACAATGAGCAGTTCTTC. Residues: CASSFRLRGGSYNEQFF. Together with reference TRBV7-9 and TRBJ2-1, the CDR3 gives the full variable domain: DTGVSQNPRHKITKRGQNVTFRCDPISEHNRLYWYRQTLGQGPEFLTYFQNEAQLEKSRLLSDRFSAERPKGSFSTLEIQRTEQGDSAMYLCASSFRLRGGSYNEQFFGPGTRLTVL.

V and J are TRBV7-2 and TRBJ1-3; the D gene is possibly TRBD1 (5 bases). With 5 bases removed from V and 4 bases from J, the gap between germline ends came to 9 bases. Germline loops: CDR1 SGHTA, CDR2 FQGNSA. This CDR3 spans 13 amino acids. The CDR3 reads CASSPDRGNTIYF. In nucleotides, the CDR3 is TGTGCCAGCAGCCCCGACAGAGGAAACACCATATATTTT. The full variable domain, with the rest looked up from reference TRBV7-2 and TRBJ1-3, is GAGVSQSPSNKVTEKGKDVELRCDPISGHTALYWYRQSLGQGLEFLIYFQGNSAPDKSGLPSDRFSAERTGGSVSTLTIQRTQQEDSAVYLCASSPDRGNTIYFGEGSWLTVV.

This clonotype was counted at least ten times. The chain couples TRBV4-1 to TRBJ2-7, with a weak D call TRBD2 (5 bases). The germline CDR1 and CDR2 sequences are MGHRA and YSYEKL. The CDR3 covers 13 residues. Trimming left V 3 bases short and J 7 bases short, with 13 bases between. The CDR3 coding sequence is TGCGCCAGCAGCCACCCGGGGAGAGGGGAGCAGTACTTC. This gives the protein CASSHPGRGEQYF.

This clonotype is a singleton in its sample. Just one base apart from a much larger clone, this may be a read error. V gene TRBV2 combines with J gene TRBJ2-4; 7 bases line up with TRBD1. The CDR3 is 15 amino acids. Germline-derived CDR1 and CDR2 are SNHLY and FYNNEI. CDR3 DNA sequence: TGTGTCAGCAGAGCTGGACAGGTAGACAAAAACATTCAGTACTTC. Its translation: CVSRAGQVDKNIQYF.

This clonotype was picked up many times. The CDR3 protein is CASSLSTGFSRSDTQYF. CDR3 DNA sequence: TGTGCCAGCAGCTTATCTACAGGGTTTTCTCGGTCAGATACGCAGTATTTT. The chain joins TRBV7-8 to TRBJ2-3; D is perhaps TRBD1 (6 bases). This CDR3 is built from 17 residues. V lost 2 bases, J lost 4 bases, and 19 bases lay in between. From germline, CDR1 is SGHVS and CDR2 FQNEAQ.